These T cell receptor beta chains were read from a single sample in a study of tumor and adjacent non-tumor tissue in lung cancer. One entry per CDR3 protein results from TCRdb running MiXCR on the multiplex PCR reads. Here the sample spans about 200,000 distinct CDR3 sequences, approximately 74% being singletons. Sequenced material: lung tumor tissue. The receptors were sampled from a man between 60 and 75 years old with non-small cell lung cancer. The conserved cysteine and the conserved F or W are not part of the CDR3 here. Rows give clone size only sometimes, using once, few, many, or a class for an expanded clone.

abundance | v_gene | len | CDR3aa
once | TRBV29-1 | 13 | SVDRLRLDNNERF
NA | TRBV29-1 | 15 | SVEDQGTSSPTDTQY
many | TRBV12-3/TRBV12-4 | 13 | ASSLRRTGANVLT
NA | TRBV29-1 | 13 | SAQRLAAVTYTQY
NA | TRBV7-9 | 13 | ASSLGADSTDTHY
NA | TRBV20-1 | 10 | SAMDSDQPQH
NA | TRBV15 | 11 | ATSPRVGTEAF
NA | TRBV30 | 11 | AWNVRRALDYT
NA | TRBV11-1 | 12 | ARSTGTVNTEAF
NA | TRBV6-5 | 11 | ASLAGRTYTQY
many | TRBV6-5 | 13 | ASSLTGGPLYGYT
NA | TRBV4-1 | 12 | ASSPASTCFGYT
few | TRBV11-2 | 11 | ASTQRRLETQY
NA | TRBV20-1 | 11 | SARYIGDYGYT
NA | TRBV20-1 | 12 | SASAQLLNRPQY
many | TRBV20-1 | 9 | SAADGHEAF
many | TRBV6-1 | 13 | ASSGQGGGNQPQH
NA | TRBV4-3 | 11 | TSSQDRQNTQY
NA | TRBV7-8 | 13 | ARSSASGRLLEQC
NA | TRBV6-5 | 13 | ASSYHWGGDYEQC
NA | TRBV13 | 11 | ASSLSLVETQY
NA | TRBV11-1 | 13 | ASSQLVGATGELL
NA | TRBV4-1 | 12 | ASSQDEILETQY
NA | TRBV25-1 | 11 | ASEVGPDSPLH
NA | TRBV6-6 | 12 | ASSPKAGSNEQY
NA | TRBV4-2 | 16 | ASSQDLLGGAGAEKLF
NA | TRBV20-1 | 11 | SATSRHTDTQY
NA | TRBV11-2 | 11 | ASNSRHGQPQH
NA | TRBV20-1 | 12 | RAPKTGMQGTQY
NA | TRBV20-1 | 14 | SARVGGQVGNHPQH
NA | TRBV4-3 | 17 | ASSQDFPWLVGGQDTQH
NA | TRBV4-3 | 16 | ASSQELAGGSISYERY
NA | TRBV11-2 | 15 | ASGFPPGHGANYGYT
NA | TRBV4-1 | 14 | ASSQGLKGSYNEQF
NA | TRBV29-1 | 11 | SVAVGPDTEAL
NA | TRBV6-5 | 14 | ASSYSTAGRRYGQY
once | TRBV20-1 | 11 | SAIEGPIFPLH
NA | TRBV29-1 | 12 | SADGGQGTNTQY
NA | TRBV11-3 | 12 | ASSTSGRYNVQF
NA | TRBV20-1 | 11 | SASRDTNEKLF
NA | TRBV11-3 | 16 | ASSTRTGENFMNTEVF
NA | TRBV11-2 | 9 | ANRKGVEQY
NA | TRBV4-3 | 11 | ATSPSGEGGYT
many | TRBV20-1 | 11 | SARFEGRNEQF
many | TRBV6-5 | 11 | ASSYSANYGYT
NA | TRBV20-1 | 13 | IASFGGNSNQPQH
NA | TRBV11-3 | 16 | ASIPTSGGATVANVLT
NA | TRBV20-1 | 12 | SAPTGAWANVLT
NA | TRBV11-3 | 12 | DSSQGLAGGGQF
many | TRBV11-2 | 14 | ASRGGSGGSYNEQF
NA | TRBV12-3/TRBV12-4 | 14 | ASSWTSGIPADTQY
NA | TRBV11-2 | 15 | ASSLDQSNSHPYEQY
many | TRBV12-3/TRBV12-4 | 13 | ASSSSDRINEKLF